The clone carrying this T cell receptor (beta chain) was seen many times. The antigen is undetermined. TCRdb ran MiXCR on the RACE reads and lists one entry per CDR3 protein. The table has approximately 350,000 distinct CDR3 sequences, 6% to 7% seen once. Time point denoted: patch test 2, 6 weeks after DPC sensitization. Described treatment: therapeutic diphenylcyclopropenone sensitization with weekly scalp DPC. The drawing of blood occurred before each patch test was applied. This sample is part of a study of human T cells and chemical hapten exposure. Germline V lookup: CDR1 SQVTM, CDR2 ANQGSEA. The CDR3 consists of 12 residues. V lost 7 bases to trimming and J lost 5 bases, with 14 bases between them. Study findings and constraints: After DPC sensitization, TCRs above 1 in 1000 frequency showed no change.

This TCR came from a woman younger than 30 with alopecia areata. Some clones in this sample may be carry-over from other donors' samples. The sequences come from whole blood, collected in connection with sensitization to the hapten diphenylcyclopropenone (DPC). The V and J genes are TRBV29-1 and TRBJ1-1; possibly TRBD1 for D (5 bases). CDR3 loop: CSGGRVGTEAFF. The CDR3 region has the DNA TGCAGCGGAGGCAGGGTGGGAACTGAAGCTTTCTTT.